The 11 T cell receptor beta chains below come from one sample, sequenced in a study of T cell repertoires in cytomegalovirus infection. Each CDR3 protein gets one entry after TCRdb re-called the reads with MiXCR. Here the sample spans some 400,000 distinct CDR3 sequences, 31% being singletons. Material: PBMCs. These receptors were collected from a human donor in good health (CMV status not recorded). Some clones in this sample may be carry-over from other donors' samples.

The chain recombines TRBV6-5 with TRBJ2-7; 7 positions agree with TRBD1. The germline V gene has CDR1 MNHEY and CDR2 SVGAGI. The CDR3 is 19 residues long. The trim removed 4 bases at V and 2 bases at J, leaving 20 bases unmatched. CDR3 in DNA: TGTGCCAGCAGTTCCAGACAGGGCGCAATGATAACCGCTGCCTACGAGCAGTACTTC. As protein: CASSSRQGAMITAAYEQYF.

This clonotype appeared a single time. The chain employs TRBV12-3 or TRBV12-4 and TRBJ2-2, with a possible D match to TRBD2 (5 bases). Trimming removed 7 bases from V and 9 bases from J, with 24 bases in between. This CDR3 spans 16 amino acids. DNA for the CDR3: TGTGCCAGCATCCAAAACAGAGGGAATCGAGCCTGGGAGCTGTTTTTT. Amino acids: CASIQNRGNRAWELFF.

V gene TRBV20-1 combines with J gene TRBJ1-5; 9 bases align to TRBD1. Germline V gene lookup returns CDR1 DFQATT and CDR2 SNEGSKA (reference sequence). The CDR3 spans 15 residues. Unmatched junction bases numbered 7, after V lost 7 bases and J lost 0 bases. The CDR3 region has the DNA TGCAGTGTTCTAAACAGGGGGCGTAGCAATCAGCCCCAGCATTTT. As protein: CSVLNRGRSNQPQHF.

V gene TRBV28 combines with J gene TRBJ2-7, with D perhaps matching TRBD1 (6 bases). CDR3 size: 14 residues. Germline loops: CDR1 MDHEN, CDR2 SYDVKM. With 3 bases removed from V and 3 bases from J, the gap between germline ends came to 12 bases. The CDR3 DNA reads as TGTGCCAGCAGTTTTCTGACAGGCGTCTACGAGCAGTACTTC. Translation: CASSFLTGVYEQYF.

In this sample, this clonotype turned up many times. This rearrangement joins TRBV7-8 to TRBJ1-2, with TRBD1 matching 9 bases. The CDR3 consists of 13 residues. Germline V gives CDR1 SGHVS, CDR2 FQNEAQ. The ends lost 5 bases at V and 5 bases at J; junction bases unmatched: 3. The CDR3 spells CASSGDRDYGYTF. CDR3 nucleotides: TGTGCCAGCAGCGGGGACAGGGATTATGGCTACACCTTC.

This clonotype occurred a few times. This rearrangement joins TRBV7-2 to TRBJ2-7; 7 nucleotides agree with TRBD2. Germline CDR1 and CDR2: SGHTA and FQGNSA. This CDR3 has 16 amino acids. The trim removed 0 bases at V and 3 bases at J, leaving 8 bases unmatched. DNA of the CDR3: TGTGCCAGCAGCTTAGCCAGCGGGACCGACGTCTACGAGCAGTACTTC. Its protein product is CASSLASGTDVYEQYF.

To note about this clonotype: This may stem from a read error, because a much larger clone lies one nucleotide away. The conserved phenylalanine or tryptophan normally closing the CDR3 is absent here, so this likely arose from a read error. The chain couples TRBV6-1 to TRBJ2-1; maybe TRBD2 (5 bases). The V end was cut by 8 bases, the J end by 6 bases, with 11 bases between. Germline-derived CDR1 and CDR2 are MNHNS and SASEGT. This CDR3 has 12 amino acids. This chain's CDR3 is CASRRGSNEQFL. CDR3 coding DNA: TGTGCCAGCCGCCGAGGGAGCAATGAGCAGTTCTTA.

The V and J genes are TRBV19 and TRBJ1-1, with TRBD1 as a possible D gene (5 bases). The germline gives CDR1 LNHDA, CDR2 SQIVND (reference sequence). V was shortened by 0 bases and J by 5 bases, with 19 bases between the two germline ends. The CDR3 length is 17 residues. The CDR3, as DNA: TGTGCCAGTAGTATAGACGACCCGGGACCCGAAGGTACTGAAGCTTTCTTT. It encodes CASSIDDPGPEGTEAFF.

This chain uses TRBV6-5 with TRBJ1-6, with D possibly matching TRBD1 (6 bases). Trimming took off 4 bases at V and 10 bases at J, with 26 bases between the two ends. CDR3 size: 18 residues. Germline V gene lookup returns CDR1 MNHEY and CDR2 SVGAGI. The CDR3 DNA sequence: TGTGCCAGCAGTTCGATTATACACAGGGTGAAGATTAGGTCACCCCTCCACTTT. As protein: CASSSIIHRVKIRSPLHF.

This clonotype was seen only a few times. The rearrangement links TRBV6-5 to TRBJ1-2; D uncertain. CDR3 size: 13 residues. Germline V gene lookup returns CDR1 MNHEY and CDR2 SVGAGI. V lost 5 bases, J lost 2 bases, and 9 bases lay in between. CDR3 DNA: TGTGCCAGCAGTGCGGAAGCCAACTATGGCTACACCTTC. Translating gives CASSAEANYGYTF.

CDR3 sequence: CAWSRDGPRPLHF. The CDR3, as DNA: TGTGCCTGGAGTCGGGACGGACCGCGGCCCCTCCACTTT. This chain uses TRBV30 with TRBJ1-6; maybe TRBD1 (5 bases). The germline CDR1 and CDR2 sequences are GTSNPN and SVGIG (reference sequence). The CDR3 length is 13 residues. Trimming took 2 bases from V and 13 from J, leaving 15 bases between them.